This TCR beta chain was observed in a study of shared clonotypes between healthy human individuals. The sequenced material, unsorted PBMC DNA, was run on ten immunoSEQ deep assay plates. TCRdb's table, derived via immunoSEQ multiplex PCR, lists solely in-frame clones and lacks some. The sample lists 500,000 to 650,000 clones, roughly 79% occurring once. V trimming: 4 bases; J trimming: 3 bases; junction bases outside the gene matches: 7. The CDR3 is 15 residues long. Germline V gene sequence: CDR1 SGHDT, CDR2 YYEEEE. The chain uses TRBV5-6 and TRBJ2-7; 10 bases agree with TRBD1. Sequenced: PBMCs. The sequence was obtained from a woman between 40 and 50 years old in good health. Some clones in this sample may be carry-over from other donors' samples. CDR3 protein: CASSAGTGVNYEQYF. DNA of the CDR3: TGTGCCAGCAGCGCAGGGACAGGGGTCAACTACGAGCAGTACTTC.